The count of the clone carrying this T cell receptor (beta chain) is one. The sample is drawn from a study of control samples from healthy donors and cancer patients. Assay: immunoSEQ multiplex PCR; the TCRdb copy retains only in-frame clones and omits some. The sample contains approximately 170,000 clones, roughly nine tenths of which appear only once. The origin of this receptor is a man between 25 and 39 years old in good health. Sequencing was done on a sample of blood.

The CDR3 loop is CASSLGDSRNSPLHF. CDR3 coding DNA: TGTGCCAGCAGCTTGGGGGACAGTAGGAATTCACCCCTCCACTTT. This chain joins TRBV5-4 and TRBJ1-6; 7 positions agree with TRBD1. Trimming cost V 0 bases and J 7 bases; bases outside gene matches: 4. The CDR3 totals 15 residues. From germline, CDR1 is SGHNT and CDR2 YYREEE (reference sequence).